This T cell receptor (beta chain) was sequenced in a study of cytomegalovirus exposure and HLA in healthy donors. Study-wide results and limits: Three of the chains that were CMV-associated were confirmed in vitro to be specific for CMV antigens.

Germline loops: CDR1 SGHAT, CDR2 FQNNGV. The CDR3 contains 12 residues. Trimming took 5 bases from V and 10 from J; bases not matched to a gene: 4. Concerning this clone itself: Its antigen is not identified.

13 Jbeta primers and 60 Vbeta primers were used for the PCR. Sequencing used immunoSEQ multiplex PCR; TCRdb keeps in-frame clones, though not all of them. In the table there are some 140,000 clones, around nine tenths of which are singletons. The sequence came from a woman younger than 45 in good health and CMV-seronegative. Sequenced: PBMCs. The V gene is TRBV11-2, the J gene TRBJ2-1, with 8 bases matching TRBD1. This chain's CDR3 is CASSRDRSEQFF. CDR3 nucleotides: TGTGCCAGCAGCCGGGACAGGTCAGAGCAGTTCTTC.